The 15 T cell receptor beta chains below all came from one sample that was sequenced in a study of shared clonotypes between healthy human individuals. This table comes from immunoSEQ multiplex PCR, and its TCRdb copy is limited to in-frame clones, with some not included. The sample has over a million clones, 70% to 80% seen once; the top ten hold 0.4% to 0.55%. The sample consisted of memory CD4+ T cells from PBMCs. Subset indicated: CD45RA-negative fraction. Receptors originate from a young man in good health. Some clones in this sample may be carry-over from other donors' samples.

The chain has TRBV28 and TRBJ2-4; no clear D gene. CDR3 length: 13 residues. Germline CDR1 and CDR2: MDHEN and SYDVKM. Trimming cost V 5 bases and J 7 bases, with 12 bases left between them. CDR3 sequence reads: CASSLHPGNIQYF. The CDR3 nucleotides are TGTGCCAGCAGTCTCCATCCGGGTAACATTCAGTACTTC.

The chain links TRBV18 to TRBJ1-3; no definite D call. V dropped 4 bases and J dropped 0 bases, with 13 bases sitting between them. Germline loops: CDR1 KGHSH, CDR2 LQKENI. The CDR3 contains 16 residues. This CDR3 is CASSLNRITSGNTIYF. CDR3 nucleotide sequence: TGTGCCAGCTCACTAAACAGAATTACCTCTGGAAACACCATATATTTT. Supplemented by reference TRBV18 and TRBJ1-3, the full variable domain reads NAGVMQNPRHLVRRRGQEARLRCSPMKGHSHVYWYRQLPEEGLKFMVYLQKENIIDESGMPKERFSAEFPKEGPSILRIQQVVRGDSAAYFCASSLNRITSGNTIYFGEGSWLTVV.

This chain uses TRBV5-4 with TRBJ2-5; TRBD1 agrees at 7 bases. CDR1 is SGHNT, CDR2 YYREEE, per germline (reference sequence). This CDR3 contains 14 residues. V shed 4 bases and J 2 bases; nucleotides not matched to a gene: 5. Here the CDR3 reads CASSPGTVQETQYF. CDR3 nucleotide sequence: TGTGCCAGCAGCCCCGGGACAGTTCAAGAGACCCAGTACTTC.

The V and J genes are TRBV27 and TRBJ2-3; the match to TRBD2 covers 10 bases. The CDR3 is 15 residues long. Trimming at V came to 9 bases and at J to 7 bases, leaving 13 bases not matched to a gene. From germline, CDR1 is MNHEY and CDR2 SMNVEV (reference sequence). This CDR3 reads CASAVRAGGPYTQYF. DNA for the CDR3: TGTGCCAGTGCGGTTAGAGCGGGAGGGCCCTATACGCAGTATTTT.

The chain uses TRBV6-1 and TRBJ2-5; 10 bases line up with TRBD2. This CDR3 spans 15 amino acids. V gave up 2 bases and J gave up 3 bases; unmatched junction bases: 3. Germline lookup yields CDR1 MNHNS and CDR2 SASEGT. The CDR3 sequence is CASSESGTSEETQYF. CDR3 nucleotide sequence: TGTGCCAGCAGTGAATCCGGGACTAGCGAAGAGACCCAGTACTTC.

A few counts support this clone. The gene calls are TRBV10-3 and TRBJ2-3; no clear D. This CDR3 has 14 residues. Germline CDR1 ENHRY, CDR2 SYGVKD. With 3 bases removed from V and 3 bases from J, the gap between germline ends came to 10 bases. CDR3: CAISEAGPTDTQYF. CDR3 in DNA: TGTGCCATCAGTGAAGCCGGACCGACAGATACGCAGTATTTT.

CDR3 sequence (DNA): TGTGCCAGCAGTGAATCCCCCCGGCCGGTCTCTGGAAACACCATATATTTT. It yields the protein CASSESPRPVSGNTIYF. The chain has TRBV25-1 and TRBJ1-3; the D is unclear. Trimming removed 1 base from V and 0 bases from J, with 13 bases in between. This CDR3 is 17 amino acids long. CDR1 MGHDK and CDR2 SYGVNS come from the germline V gene.

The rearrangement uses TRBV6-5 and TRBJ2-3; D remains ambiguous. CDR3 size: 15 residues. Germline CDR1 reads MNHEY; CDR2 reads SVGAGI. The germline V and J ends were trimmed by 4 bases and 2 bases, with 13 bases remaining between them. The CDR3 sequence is CASSLKSDHTDTQYF. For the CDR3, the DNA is TGTGCCAGCAGTTTAAAGTCGGACCACACAGATACGCAGTATTTT.

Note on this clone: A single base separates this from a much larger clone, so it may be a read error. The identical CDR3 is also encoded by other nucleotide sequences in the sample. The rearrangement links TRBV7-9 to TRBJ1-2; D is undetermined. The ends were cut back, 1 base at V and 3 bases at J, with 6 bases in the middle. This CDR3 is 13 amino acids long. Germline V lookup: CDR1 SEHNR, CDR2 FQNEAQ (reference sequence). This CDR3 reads CASSLGQDYGYTF. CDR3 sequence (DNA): TGTGCCAGCAGCTTAGGGCAGGACTATGGCTACACCTTC.

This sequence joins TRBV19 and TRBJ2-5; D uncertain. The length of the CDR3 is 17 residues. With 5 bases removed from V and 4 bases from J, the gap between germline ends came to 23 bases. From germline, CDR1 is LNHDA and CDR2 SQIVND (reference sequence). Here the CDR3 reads CASSSPRRKEALETQYF. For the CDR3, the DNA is TGTGCCAGTAGTTCCCCCCGCAGGAAAGAAGCCCTAGAGACCCAGTACTTC.

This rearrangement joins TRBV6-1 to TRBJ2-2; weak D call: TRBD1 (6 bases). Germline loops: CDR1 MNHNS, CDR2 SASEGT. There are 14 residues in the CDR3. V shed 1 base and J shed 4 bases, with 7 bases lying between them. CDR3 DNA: TGTGCCAGCAGTGAAGTCAGGGGCACCGGGGAGCTGTTTTTT. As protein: CASSEVRGTGELFF.

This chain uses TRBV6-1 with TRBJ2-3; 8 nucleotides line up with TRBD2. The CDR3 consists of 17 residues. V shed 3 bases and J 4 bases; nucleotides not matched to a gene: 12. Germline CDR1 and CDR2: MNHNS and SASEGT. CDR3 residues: CASSDAFAGGPPDTQYF. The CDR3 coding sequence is TGTGCCAGCAGTGACGCGTTCGCGGGAGGACCCCCAGATACGCAGTATTTT.

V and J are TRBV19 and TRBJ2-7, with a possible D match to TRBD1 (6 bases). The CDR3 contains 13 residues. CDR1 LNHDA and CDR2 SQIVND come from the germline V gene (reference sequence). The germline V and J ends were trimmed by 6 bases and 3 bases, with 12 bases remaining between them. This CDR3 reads CASSLMTGYEQYF. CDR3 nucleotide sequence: TGTGCCAGTAGCCTAATGACAGGCTACGAGCAGTACTTC.

CDR3 protein: CASSFGNSQTDTQYF. The CDR3 nucleotides read TGTGCCAGCAGCTTTGGTAATAGCCAGACAGATACGCAGTATTTT. The chain links TRBV7-3 to TRBJ2-3; no clear D. The CDR3 extends over 15 amino acids. In germline, CDR1 is SGHTA, CDR2 FQGTGA. V was shortened by 3 bases and J by 3 bases, with 13 bases between the two germline ends.

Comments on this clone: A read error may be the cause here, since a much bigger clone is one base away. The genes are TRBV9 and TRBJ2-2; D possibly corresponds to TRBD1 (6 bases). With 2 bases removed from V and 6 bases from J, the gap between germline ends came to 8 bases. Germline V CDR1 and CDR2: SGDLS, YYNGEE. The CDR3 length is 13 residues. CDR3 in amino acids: CASSVTGSGELFF. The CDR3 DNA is TGTGCCAGCAGCGTGACAGGTTCCGGGGAGCTGTTTTTT.